Following are 32 T cell receptor beta chains from one sample sequenced in a study of CXCR3-negative and CXCR3-positive naive CD8 T cells. No antigen has been identified for these receptors. Preparation of TRB cDNA libraries relied on 5' RACE carrying UMI labels. TCRdb reprocessed the 5' RACE reads, keeping one entry per CDR3 protein, no DNA. The table lists approximately 90,000 distinct CDR3 sequences. Study-wide points: Naive cells positive for CXCR3 carried more hydrophobic TRB CDR3s than CXCR3-negative ones.

The material sequenced was naive CXCR3+ CD8+ T cells from blood. Subset here: CD45RO-CCR7+CD27+CD95- naive CD8+ T cells expressing CXCR3 (TNR3+). Receptors originate from a human donor in good health. Some clones in this sample may be carry-over from other donors' samples.

The rearrangement joins TRBV2 to TRBJ1-1; there is no DNA to check the TCRdb D call of TRBD1. CDR3 size: 13 residues. CDR1 is SNHLY, CDR2 FYNNEI, per germline. Here the CDR3 reads CASHRDRGSEAFF.

V is TRBV6-5 and J is TRBJ2-1; TCRdb lists TRBD2, though no DNA is available to test this call. The CDR3 totals 17 residues. Germline V CDR1 and CDR2: MNHEY, SVGAGI. The CDR3: CASSYSAGLAKFNEQFF.

The V and J genes are TRBV6-2 or TRBV6-3 and TRBJ2-2. This CDR3 comprises 13 residues. CDR1 and CDR2 from the germline V gene are MNHEY and SVGEGT. CDR3: CASTNSESGELFF.

The V call is TRBV5-6, the J call TRBJ1-2; lacking DNA, the TRBD1 call made by TCRdb goes unchecked. The CDR3 is 13 residues long. CDR1 and CDR2 from the germline V gene are SGHDT and YYEEEE. CDR3 sequence: CASSFPGNYGYTF. Filled out from reference TRBV5-6 and TRBJ1-2, the complete variable domain reads DAGVTQSPTHLIKTRGQQVTLRCSPKSGHDTVSWYQQALGQGPQFIFQYYEEEERQRGNFPDRFSGHQFPNYSSELNVNALLLGDSALYLCASSFPGNYGYTFGSGTRLTVV.

The gene calls are TRBV28 and TRBJ2-3; TCRdb lists TRBD1, though no DNA is available to test this call. Germline CDR1 and CDR2: MDHEN and SYDVKM. This CDR3 region has 20 residues. This CDR3 is CASRWTGGASLTMITDTQYF.

The chain joins TRBV27 to TRBJ1-1. The CDR3 totals 15 residues. Germline CDR1 reads MNHEY; CDR2 reads SMNVEV (reference sequence). This CDR3 is CASSLLVGMNTEAFF.

The CDR3: CASRSVGSPDTQYF. The chain links TRBV6-6 to TRBJ2-3. CDR3 size: 14 residues. Germline CDR1 is MNHNY and CDR2 is SVGAGI (reference sequence).

This sequence joins TRBV7-8 and TRBJ1-1; TCRdb proposes TRBD1, but this gene call is untestable without DNA. This CDR3 comprises 19 residues. Germline V gene sequence: CDR1 SGHVS, CDR2 FQNEAQ. The CDR3 reads CASSLGVLGDRVGETEAFF.

This rearrangement joins TRBV4-1 to TRBJ2-2; TCRdb's assignment of TRBD2 cannot be checked, as there is no DNA. CDR1 is MGHRA and CDR2 is YSYEKL in the germline V gene. The CDR3 runs 17 residues. The chain's CDR3 is CASSQEGAGVGTGELFF.

The CDR3 reads CASSQSEGQGLHEQYF. The chain has TRBV23-1 and TRBJ2-7; checking the TCRdb D call of TRBD1 is not possible without DNA. TRBV23-1 is labeled an ORF, and its function is uncertain. The CDR3 totals 16 residues.

The V gene is TRBV3-1, the J gene TRBJ2-7. CDR3 length equals 12 residues. Per germline, CDR1 LGHDT and CDR2 YNNKEL (reference sequence). Here the CDR3 reads CASSLHSYEQYF.

V usage is TRBV6-2 or TRBV6-3 and J usage is TRBJ2-7. From germline, CDR1 is MNHEY and CDR2 SVGEGT. The CDR3 consists of 16 residues. CDR3 loop: CASSYSGSLNSYEQYF.

J is TRBJ2-7 and V is TRBV15; the TCRdb D gene call, TRBD1, has no DNA to confirm it. Germline CDR1 LNHNV, CDR2 YYDKDF (reference sequence). This CDR3 is built from 15 residues. The CDR3: CATSRAPGGGYEQYF.

The chain uses TRBV28 and TRBJ2-1; TCRdb's D gene call, TRBD1, goes unchecked for lack of DNA. The germline gives CDR1 MDHEN, CDR2 SYDVKM. CDR3 length equals 17 residues. CDR3 protein: CASSFFAGGTSYNEQFF. Drawing the rest from reference TRBV28 and TRBJ2-1, the complete variable domain is DVKVTQSSRYLVKRTGEKVFLECVQDMDHENMFWYRQDPGLGLRLIYFSYDVKMKEKGDIPEGYSVSREKKERFSLILESASTNQTSMYLCASSFFAGGTSYNEQFFGPGTRLTVL.

The chain is built from TRBV28 and TRBJ1-5; TCRdb indicates TRBD1, and absent DNA this call remains unverified. The CDR3 loop spans 14 amino acids. Germline V gives CDR1 MDHEN, CDR2 SYDVKM. CDR3 protein: CASSFDRSGQPQHF.

CDR3 sequence reads: CSVPGDIHYEQYF. The genes are TRBV29-1 and TRBJ2-7; TCRdb outputs TRBD1, but without DNA this stays unchecked. The CDR3 is 13 residues long. The V gene's germline CDR1 is SQVTM and CDR2 ANQGSEA.

J is TRBJ1-2 and V is TRBV9; lacking DNA, the TRBD1 call made by TCRdb goes unchecked. The CDR3 runs 13 residues. Germline loops: CDR1 SGDLS, CDR2 YYNGEE. The CDR3 reads CASSGGTDYGYTF.

The J gene is TRBJ1-5, the V gene TRBV27; lacking DNA, the TRBD1 call made by TCRdb goes unchecked. CDR1 and CDR2 from the germline V gene are MNHEY and SMNVEV (reference sequence). The CDR3 extends over 14 amino acids. CDR3: CASSPMDKNQPQHF.

This CDR3 reads CASSSYRDATNEKLFF. The rearrangement uses TRBV7-6 and TRBJ1-4; no DNA is available, so the TRBD1 call from TCRdb remains unchecked. CDR1 is SGHVS and CDR2 is FNYEAQ in the germline V gene. The CDR3 contains 16 residues.

The CDR3 here is CASRIWGDNEQFF. The chain couples TRBV28 to TRBJ2-1. Germline V gives CDR1 MDHEN, CDR2 SYDVKM. The length of the CDR3 is 13 residues. Full variable domain (remainder filled in from reference TRBV28 and TRBJ2-1): DVKVTQSSRYLVKRTGEKVFLECVQDMDHENMFWYRQDPGLGLRLIYFSYDVKMKEKGDIPEGYSVSREKKERFSLILESASTNQTSMYLCASRIWGDNEQFFGPGTRLTVL.

The J gene is TRBJ1-1, the V gene TRBV7-6; TCRdb picks TRBD1, but there is no DNA to check that call. The V gene's germline CDR1 is SGHVS and CDR2 FNYEAQ. The CDR3 is made up of 16 amino acids. CDR3 region: CASSLGQGAGVTEAFF.

The chain joins TRBV20-1 to TRBJ2-7; TCRdb's D gene call, TRBD2, goes unchecked for lack of DNA. Germline V gives CDR1 DFQATT, CDR2 SNEGSKA (reference sequence). The CDR3 contains 15 residues. CDR3 region: CSARDVFGSGYEQYF.

The CDR3 here is CASSLAPTGELFF. The chain couples TRBV7-2 to TRBJ2-2. This CDR3 spans 13 amino acids. CDR1 and CDR2 from the germline V gene are SGHTA and FQGNSA.

This CDR3 is CASSPTGYSYEQYF. J is TRBJ2-7 and V is TRBV5-1; the D call of TRBD1 rests on TCRdb alone, since no DNA is present to check it. This CDR3 is built from 14 residues. Germline V gene lookup returns CDR1 SGHRS and CDR2 YFSETQ.

The chain has TRBV9 and TRBJ1-6. Germline V gene data show CDR1 as SGDLS and CDR2 as YYNGEE. The CDR3 length is 16 residues. The CDR3 here is CASSADSPSYNSPLHF.

This rearrangement joins TRBV7-9 to TRBJ2-1; the TCRdb call, TRBD2, lacks DNA for checking. Germline values: CDR1 SEHNR, CDR2 FQNEAQ (reference sequence). The CDR3 runs 14 residues. CDR3 loop: CASSQWTSVDEQFF.

This chain connects TRBV19 to TRBJ1-1. This CDR3 has 14 amino acids. Germline assignment: CDR1 LNHDA and CDR2 SQIVND (reference sequence). The CDR3: CASSSGTGGTEAFF.

V gene TRBV4-3 combines with J gene TRBJ2-1. The CDR3 is 15 residues long. Per the germline V gene, CDR1 is LGHNA and CDR2 is YSLEER. The chain's CDR3 is CASSQTPDGSSEQFF.

The rearrangement links TRBV6-5 to TRBJ2-1. In germline, CDR1 is MNHEY, CDR2 SVGAGI. The CDR3 is 12 amino acids. The CDR3 here is CASRQNYNEQFF.

The chain is built from TRBV27 and TRBJ2-7; TCRdb's D gene call, TRBD2, goes unchecked for lack of DNA. The CDR3 has 13 residues. Germline values: CDR1 MNHEY, CDR2 SMNVEV (reference sequence). The CDR3 reads CASSLRSGREQYF.

This chain links TRBV20-1 with TRBJ1-5. Germline CDR1 reads DFQATT; CDR2 reads SNEGSKA (reference sequence). The CDR3 length is 17 residues. The CDR3 spells CSARSLDSADSNQPQHF.

The chain recombines TRBV25-1 with TRBJ2-2. The CDR3 spans 13 residues. CDR1 and CDR2 from the germline V gene are MGHDK and SYGVNS. The CDR3 sequence: CASSESEIGELFF.